Reported below is one T cell receptor (beta chain). Its antigen remains unidentified. Per-base quality was not reported, and no clone a single base away is much larger than it. The sample comes from a study of blood T cell repertoires in COVID-19 (dated by TCRdb to about 2020). Turning to the overall study: Samples covering the acute and convalescent phases of COVID-19 were provided by collaborators in the United States, Italy and Spain. The prospective study material was composed of cDNA or gDNA derived from T cells, B-cell-depleted T cells, or PBMCs. Subjects who had been exposed to COVID-19, were actively infected with it, or had recovered from it provided the deeply sampled blood TCRbeta repertoires that made up the dataset. The repertoires were released in a freely available public database intended as a resource for research on the immune response to SARS-CoV-2. Samples came from the ongoing ImmuneRACE study (first 160 participants) plus 1,254 subjects from 6 global collaborators. Sample metadata almost always included a de-identified subject ID, COVID-19 status, age in years and sex. HLA class I and class II types, where available, came from metadata supplied by the sample provider rather than from assay-based typing.

TCRbeta CDR3 regions were amplified from genomic DNA by means of the immunoSEQ Assay, a bias-controlled multiplex PCR. Per the authors' processing: Nucleated cell counts per sample were estimated from amplification of reference gene primers within the assay. To quantify the absolute abundance of each unique TCRbeta CDR3 rearrangement, sequence reads were collapsed and filtered. Productive Simpson clonality was computed per sample as the square root of Simpson's diversity index over productive rearrangements. The source is immuneACCESS, and TCRdb retained only in-frame sequences with V and J called. Part of the clones is not carried over; for the studies checked, unresolved V genes explain less than half of this, and the remainder is unexplained. D and trimming were read from the DNA, whereas the V and J calls and clone size are those reported in that table. This sample holds about 210,000 clones; 83% were observed only once. Clones ranked in the top ten supply 2% to 3% of the sample.

The CDR3, from cysteine to phenylalanine, totals 13 residues. This entry keeps only the CDR3 DNA: 39 bases, framed from base 1. Based on the germline V gene, the CDR1 and CDR2 sequences are SGHRS and YFSETQ. V and J lose 0 bases and 4 bases, and a span of 7 bases separates them. The investigation overall reported the following: The quantity of clinical and demographic metadata differed by source and by participant and was supplied without curation.

The collaborating institutions used their own protocols to collect whole blood in K2EDTA tubes. For TCRbeta analysis, collaborator samples were shipped as frozen whole blood, as isolated PBMCs, or as DNA extracted from either sample type. This TCR came from a woman aged 40 to 50 with active or convalescent COVID-19. In this chain, TRBV5-1 is recombined with TRBJ1-2; too little of a D gene remains to name it. The specimen sequenced was peripheral blood. DNA sequence: TGCGCCAGCAGCTTGGAACAGACCTATGGCTACACCTTC. Its protein reads: CASSLEQTYGYTF.